Following are 30 T cell receptor beta chains from one sample sequenced in a study of early T cells in non-severe SARS-CoV-2 infection. Via MiXCR, TCRdb re-called the 5' RACE reads, giving one row per CDR3 protein. The sample records tens of thousands of distinct CDR3 sequences, 15% to 17% being singletons. What was sequenced was whole blood. These receptors were collected from an adult who was a healthcare worker with PCR-confirmed SARS-CoV-2 infection or an uninfected control (not recorded which).

The rearrangement uses TRBV11-2 and TRBJ1-1; 9 nucleotides line up with TRBD1. Per the germline V gene, CDR1 is SGHAT and CDR2 is FQNNGV. The CDR3 is 12 residues long. V trimming: 5 bases; J trimming: 10 bases; junction bases outside the gene matches: 5. The CDR3 protein is CASSLEQGAAFF. CDR3 coding DNA: TGTGCCAGCAGCCTCGAACAGGGGGCAGCTTTCTTT.

The chain is built from TRBV5-6 and TRBJ2-1, with 8 nucleotides matching TRBD1. Trimming cost V 2 bases and J 6 bases; bases outside gene matches: 4. This CDR3 is built from 14 residues. CDR1 is SGHDT, CDR2 YYEEEE, per germline. The CDR3 DNA reads as TGTGCCAGCAGCTTCGCCGGGACAGGCAATGAGCAGTTCTTC. This codes for CASSFAGTGNEQFF.

In this sample, this clonotype turned up many times. This sequence joins TRBV6-1 and TRBJ2-3; D is ambiguous. The CDR3 is made up of 13 amino acids. V was pared by 0 bases and J by 1 base, with 2 bases between. Germline CDR1 and CDR2: MNHNS and SASEGT. The CDR3 DNA reads TGTGCCAGCAGTGAAGCGGGCACAGATACGCAGTATTTT. Amino acid sequence: CASSEAGTDTQYF.

Remarks on this clonotype: At one of its ends the junction is not consistent with the germline gene, which may arise from a read error. The J gene is TRBJ1-2, the V gene TRBV15, with a possible D match to TRBD1 (6 bases). CDR1 is LNHNV, CDR2 YYDKDF, per germline (reference sequence). The CDR3 totals 15 residues. The CDR3 nucleotides are TGTGTCACCAGCAGAGTGCTAAACAGGGTGGCTGGCTACACCTTC. The encoded protein is CVTSRVLNRVAGYTF. The whole variable domain, remainder taken from reference TRBV15 and TRBJ1-2, is DAMVIQNPRYQVTQFGKPVTLSCSQTLNHNVMYWYQQKSSQAPKLLFHYYDKDFNNEADTPDNFQSRRPNTSFCFLDIRSPGLGDTAMYLCVTSRVLNRVAGYTFGSGTRLTVV.

This clonotype was seen only a few times. The chain carries TRBV6-5 and TRBJ2-3, with D unresolved. Trimming cost V 0 bases and J 2 bases, with 12 bases left between them. CDR1 and CDR2 from the germline V gene are MNHEY and SVGAGI. This CDR3 comprises 16 residues. The CDR3 region is CASSYSMVEATDTQYF. Here the CDR3 DNA reads TGTGCCAGCAGTTACTCGATGGTCGAGGCCACAGATACGCAGTATTTT.

A few counts support this clonotype. The chain has TRBV7-8 and TRBJ2-7, with D possibly TRBD1 on 6 matching bases. The CDR3 contains 14 residues. The V end lost 5 bases, the J end lost 5 bases, and 16 bases lay between the germline ends. The germline V gene has CDR1 SGHVS and CDR2 FQNEAQ. In DNA, the CDR3 is TGTGCCAGCAGCCACCCCGTTGGGGGCGACGAGCAGTACTTC. Translation gives CASSHPVGGDEQYF.

Ten or more counts support this clonotype. This rearrangement joins TRBV5-1 to TRBJ1-1; D might be TRBD1 (6 bases). Trimming removed 2 bases from V and 2 bases from J, with 13 bases in between. The CDR3 has 15 amino acids. Looked up from germline, CDR1 is SGHRS and CDR2 is YFSETQ. CDR3 sequence reads: CASSLGGQDNTEAFF. The CDR3 nucleotides read TGCGCCAGCAGCTTAGGGGGTCAGGATAACACTGAAGCTTTCTTT.

This clonotype was found many times. The chain employs TRBV5-5 and TRBJ1-5, with TRBD1 matching 9 bases. Per the germline V gene, CDR1 is SGHKS and CDR2 is YYEKEE (reference sequence). After removal of 4 bases from V and 6 bases from J, the junction contained 8 bases not matched to a gene. The CDR3 runs to 15 residues. CDR3 residues: CASSPWTGEGQPQHF. CDR3 DNA sequence: TGTGCCAGCAGCCCCTGGACAGGGGAAGGTCAGCCCCAGCATTTT.

This clonotype was seen only a few times. The chain uses TRBV12-3 or TRBV12-4 and TRBJ1-1; no reliable D call. There are 13 residues in the CDR3. V gave up 3 bases and J gave up 1 base, with 6 bases separating them. The CDR3 protein is CASSFSQNTEAFF. CDR3 nucleotides: TGTGCCAGCAGTTTTTCCCAGAACACTGAAGCTTTCTTT.

The chain uses TRBV27 and TRBJ2-6; no clear D gene. V lost 5 bases and J lost 4, with 9 bases in between. The germline V gene encodes CDR1 MNHEY and CDR2 SMNVEV (reference sequence). The CDR3 totals 14 residues. CDR3 sequence (DNA): TGTGCCAGCAGTCTTTCAATGGGGGCCAACGTCCTGACTTTC. Amino acid sequence: CASSLSMGANVLTF. The full variable domain, in which reference TRBV27 and TRBJ2-6 provide the parts outside the CDR3, is EAQVTQNPRYLITVTGKKLTVTCSQNMNHEYMSWYRQDPGLGLRQIYYSMNVEVTDKGDVPEGYKVSRKEKRNFPLILESPSPNQTSLYFCASSLSMGANVLTFGAGSRLTVL.

This clonotype was detected many times. V is TRBV5-1 and J is TRBJ2-1; 10 positions agree with TRBD2. J was trimmed by 2 bases and V by 4 bases; bases with no gene match: 3. The CDR3 runs 15 residues. Germline V gives CDR1 SGHRS, CDR2 YFSETQ. The CDR3 nucleotides read TGCGCCAGCAGCATAGCGGGAGGCACCTACAATGAGCAGTTCTTC. It is translated as CASSIAGGTYNEQFF. The whole variable domain, remainder taken from reference TRBV5-1 and TRBJ2-1, is KAGVTQTPRYLIKTRGQQVTLSCSPISGHRSVSWYQQTPGQGLQFLFEYFSETQRNKGNFPGRFSGRQFSNSRSEMNVSTLELGDSALYLCASSIAGGTYNEQFFGPGTRLTVL.

The table lists this clonotype with many counts. The chain couples TRBV6-5 to TRBJ1-5, with D hard to call. The germline V gene encodes CDR1 MNHEY and CDR2 SVGAGI. CDR3 size: 14 residues. With 5 bases removed from V and 10 bases from J, the gap between germline ends came to 18 bases. Written as DNA, the CDR3 is TGTGCCAGCAGTCGCCTACAACGGGCAGATCCCCAGCATTTT. It codes for CASSRLQRADPQHF.

This clonotype appeared many times. The chain is built from TRBV5-5 and TRBJ1-4; no firm D call. The CDR3 extends over 15 amino acids. Germline V gives CDR1 SGHKS, CDR2 YYEKEE (reference sequence). V gave up 4 bases and J gave up 2 bases, with 12 bases separating them. The CDR3 loop reads CASSLEGWTNEKLFF. The CDR3 DNA reads TGTGCCAGCAGCCTGGAAGGGTGGACTAATGAAAAACTGTTTTTT.

This clonotype was recorded many times. This chain links TRBV6-5 with TRBJ2-7; tentatively, D is TRBD1 (5 bases). V lost 2 bases and J 5 bases, leaving 10 bases between the germline ends. Germline lookup yields CDR1 MNHEY and CDR2 SVGAGI. The CDR3 runs 13 residues. CDR3 sequence reads: CASSYPGLDEQYF. CDR3 sequence (DNA): TGTGCCAGCAGTTACCCAGGGCTGGACGAGCAGTACTTC.

This clonotype was seen many times. This chain links TRBV6-6 with TRBJ2-5; D possibly matches TRBD1 or TRBD2 (5 bases each). Germline V gene sequence: CDR1 MNHNY, CDR2 SVGAGI (reference sequence). The CDR3 contains 14 residues. Trimming cost V 0 bases and J 1 base, with 6 bases left between them. The CDR3 DNA is TGTGCCAGCAGTTACTCGGGGGTCCAAGAGACCCAGTACTTC. Its protein product is CASSYSGVQETQYF.

The chain is built from TRBV11-1 and TRBJ2-1, with TRBD2 matching 10 bases. Germline V gene sequence: CDR1 SGHAT, CDR2 FQDESV (reference sequence). Unmatched junction bases numbered 11, after V lost 3 bases and J lost 0 bases. This CDR3 is built from 19 residues. The CDR3 nucleotides read TGTGCCAGCAGCTTTTCGTCCCTTAGCGGGGGGCCCTCCTACAATGAGCAGTTCTTC. It codes for CASSFSSLSGGPSYNEQFF.

This clonotype was found a few times. The chain joins TRBV20-1 to TRBJ2-6, with TRBD1 matching 8 bases. This CDR3 spans 16 amino acids. The junction had 2 bases not matched to a gene; V was cut back by 0 bases and J by 1 base. Per the germline V gene, CDR1 is DFQATT and CDR2 is SNEGSKA (reference sequence). CDR3: CSARDQGASGANVLTF. The CDR3 DNA sequence: TGCAGTGCTAGAGATCAGGGGGCGTCTGGGGCCAACGTCCTGACTTTC.

As DNA, the CDR3 is TGTGCCAGCAGCAAAGGACTGGGGGGGCCTGAAGCTTTCTTT. Amino acid sequence: CASSKGLGGPEAFF. The chain has TRBV21-1 and TRBJ1-1; the tabulated D call, TRBD1, remains unverified against the DNA. TRBV21-1 is an annotated pseudogene. The CDR3 totals 14 residues.

The chain couples TRBV29-1 to TRBJ2-1; D is possibly TRBD2 (5 bases). The CDR3 length is 12 residues. V lost 4 bases and J lost 3, with 7 bases in between. Germline lookup yields CDR1 SQVTM and CDR2 ANQGSEA. Written as DNA, the CDR3 is TGCAGCGTTGGGACTGACTACAATGAGCAGTTCTTC. It encodes CSVGTDYNEQFF.

Only a few counts were recorded for this clonotype. The chain is built from TRBV7-6 and TRBJ2-3, with D uncertain. Trimming took off 0 bases at V and 2 bases at J, with 12 bases between the two ends. From germline, CDR1 is SGHVS and CDR2 FNYEAQ. This CDR3 is 16 amino acids long. In DNA, the CDR3 is TGTGCCAGCAGCTTAGCGCCGACACCTTCCACAGATACGCAGTATTTT. This gives the protein CASSLAPTPSTDTQYF.

The chain carries TRBV18 and TRBJ2-7; D uncertain. CDR1 is KGHSH, CDR2 LQKENI, per germline. V dropped 4 bases and J dropped 1 base, with 11 bases sitting between them. The CDR3 has 14 amino acids. The CDR3 DNA reads as TGTGCCAGCTCACAGGGAACCCAATCCTACGAGCAGTACTTC. Amino acids: CASSQGTQSYEQYF. The whole variable domain, remainder taken from reference TRBV18 and TRBJ2-7, is NAGVMQNPRHLVRRRGQEARLRCSPMKGHSHVYWYRQLPEEGLKFMVYLQKENIIDESGMPKERFSAEFPKEGPSILRIQQVVRGDSAAYFCASSQGTQSYEQYFGPGTRLTVT.

The V call is TRBV6-2 or TRBV6-3, the J call TRBJ2-5; unclear D gene. V lost 0 bases and J 1 base, leaving 18 bases between the germline ends. Germline lookup yields CDR1 MNHEY and CDR2 SVGEGT. This CDR3 is built from 18 residues. The CDR3 is CASSYSKGINTIQETQYF. The CDR3, as DNA: TGTGCCAGCAGTTACTCAAAAGGTATCAATACAATCCAAGAGACCCAGTACTTC.

This clonotype was counted between two and nine times. This chain connects TRBV7-9 to TRBJ2-7; TRBD1 aligns across 8 bases. CDR3 size: 14 residues. V was pared by 5 bases and J by 4 bases, with 7 bases of the junction left unmatched. In germline, CDR1 is SEHNR, CDR2 FQNEAQ (reference sequence). In DNA form, the CDR3 reads TGTGCCAGCAGCGCCCGACAGGGGATGTACGAGCAGTACTTC. Translating gives CASSARQGMYEQYF.

The rearrangement joins TRBV5-6 to TRBJ2-7; D uncertain. From germline, CDR1 is SGHDT and CDR2 YYEEEE. There are 11 residues in the CDR3. The V end lost 0 bases, the J end lost 6 bases, and 4 bases lay between the germline ends. The CDR3 DNA is TGTGCCAGCAGCTTGGTGGGCGAGCAGTACTTC. It encodes CASSLVGEQYF.

This clonotype was found many times. In nucleotides, the CDR3 is TGCAGTGCTAGAGTTCTGGCTAATCAGCCCCAGCATTTT. Translation: CSARVLANQPQHF. The chain couples TRBV20-1 to TRBJ1-5; D unresolved. Germline lookup yields CDR1 DFQATT and CDR2 SNEGSKA (reference sequence). The CDR3 consists of 13 residues. V was cut by 1 base and J by 4 bases, with 8 bases left in between.

This clonotype occurred many times. This chain joins TRBV20-1 and TRBJ2-5, with 11 bases aligning to TRBD2. The CDR3 runs to 14 residues. The J segment lost 5 bases and the V segment lost 3 bases, leaving 5 bases of the junction unmatched. From germline, CDR1 is DFQATT and CDR2 SNEGSKA (reference sequence). For the CDR3, the DNA is TGCAGTGCTAGGGTCTCTAGCGGGGGGGAGACCCAGTACTTC. Its protein product is CSARVSSGGETQYF.

This chain connects TRBV27 to TRBJ1-5; the match to TRBD1 covers 10 bases. There are 17 residues in the CDR3. With V trimmed by 0 bases and J by 7 bases, 9 bases remained unmatched. The germline gives CDR1 MNHEY, CDR2 SMNVEV (reference sequence). DNA for the CDR3: TGTGCCAGCAGTTTATCGAGGGGACAGGGGCAAATACAGCCCCAGCATTTT. It specifies CASSLSRGQGQIQPQHF.

This clonotype was detected a few times. The gene calls are TRBV28 and TRBJ2-3, with D possibly called TRBD1 or TRBD2 (6 bases each). The germline V gene has CDR1 MDHEN and CDR2 SYDVKM. CDR3 size: 14 residues. V lost 7 bases, J lost 3 bases, and 14 bases lay in between. In nucleotides, the CDR3 is TGTGCCAGCAACTACAGGGAGGAGACAGATACGCAGTATTTT. It specifies CASNYREETDTQYF.

This clonotype was picked up many times. This chain joins TRBV7-2 and TRBJ1-5, with 9 positions matching TRBD1. The germline V gene has CDR1 SGHTA and CDR2 FQGNSA. The CDR3 spans 14 residues. The J segment lost 11 bases and the V segment lost 6 bases, leaving 11 bases of the junction unmatched. CDR3 sequence: CASSPSQGARAQHF. In DNA form, the CDR3 reads TGTGCCAGCAGTCCCTCACAGGGGGCTAGGGCCCAGCATTTT.

The table lists this clonotype with a few counts. The V gene is TRBV6-6, the J gene TRBJ1-2; D perhaps matches TRBD1 (6 bases). V shed 4 bases and J shed 5 bases, with 14 bases lying between them. CDR1 is MNHNY, CDR2 SVGAGI, per germline (reference sequence). CDR3 length equals 14 residues. CDR3 residues: CASSLGGPEYGYTF. The CDR3, as DNA: TGTGCCAGCAGTTTGGGGGGGCCGGAATATGGCTACACCTTC.